This TCR beta chain was sequenced in a study of T cells in Graves' hyperthyroidism and ophthalmopathy. Study-wide results and caveats: In the blood, most expanded thyroid clonotypes above 0.001 appeared as well. Ophthalmopathy, as predicted by the model, came a median roughly 6.8 months after the prediction.

What was amplified from RNA transcripts were TCR beta CDR3 regions. The study used the HTBI primer set for a first-round RT-PCR of the TCR CDR3. TCRdb analysed the multiplex PCR reads with MiXCR anew, one entry per CDR3 protein. The profile shows about 420,000 distinct CDR3 sequences, around 16% of them singletons. As to this clonotype: The antigen remains undetermined.

The V gene lost 4 bases and the J gene lost 0 bases, with 15 bases spanning the gap. This CDR3 spans 17 amino acids. The germline V gene has CDR1 MGHRA and CDR2 YSYEKL. Newly diagnosed patients aged 18 to 65 had hyperthyroidism of under 2 months' duration. Patients were excluded because of uncontrolled infection, other autoimmune disease, pregnancy or lactation. The chain couples TRBV4-1 to TRBJ2-2; D perhaps matches TRBD1 (5 bases). The sample consisted of blood. This clonotype was obtained from a woman between 18 and 30 years old with Graves' hyperthyroidism. The CDR3 sequence: CASSRPTQGANTGELFF. The CDR3, as DNA: TGCGCCAGCAGCCGACCGACCCAAGGGGCGAACACCGGGGAGCTGTTTTTT.